This passage covers 2 T cell receptor beta chains from one sample sequenced in a study of shared clonotypes between healthy human individuals. In the naive CD8 group, cells lacked CD45RO and were positively selected for CCR7, so terminally differentiated effector memory CD45RA+ cells were left out. Sequencing was performed with immunoSEQ multiplex PCR; in TCRdb, only in-frame clones are kept and a portion is missing. This sample yields about 820,000 clones, of which more than 85% are seen a single time; approximately 25% belongs to the top ten. The sequencing sample was made of naive CD8+ T cells sorted from blood. The receptors originated from a man aged 25 to 40 in good health.

V usage is TRBV5-4 and J usage is TRBJ2-1; unclear D gene. Germline V gene data show CDR1 as SGHNT and CDR2 as YYREEE (reference sequence). This CDR3 is 11 amino acids long. V dropped 2 bases and J dropped 8 bases, with 5 bases sitting between them. CDR3: CASSLGYEQFF. In DNA, the CDR3 is TGTGCCAGCAGCTTAGGGTATGAGCAGTTCTTC.

On this clone: Other DNA sequences within the sample encode an identical CDR3. The chain links TRBV7-9 to TRBJ2-2; 10 bases align to TRBD2. The CDR3 is 16 amino acids. The germline V gene encodes CDR1 SEHNR and CDR2 FQNEAQ (reference sequence). The V gene end was trimmed by 3 bases and the J gene end by 2 bases; junction bases not matched to a gene: 3. CDR3 residues: CASSLLAGANTGELFF. CDR3 nucleotides: TGTGCCAGCAGCTTGCTAGCGGGAGCCAACACCGGGGAGCTGTTTTTT. The full variable domain, with the rest looked up from reference TRBV7-9 and TRBJ2-2, is DTGVSQNPRHKITKRGQNVTFRCDPISEHNRLYWYRQTLGQGPEFLTYFQNEAQLEKSRLLSDRFSAERPKGSFSTLEIQRTEQGDSAMYLCASSLLAGANTGELFFGEGSRLTVL.